This entry lists 29 T cell receptor beta chains sequenced from one sample in a study of blood T cell repertoires in COVID-19 (dated by TCRdb to about 2020). Library preparation used the immunoSEQ multiplex PCR assay. The immuneACCESS repertoire file appears here via TCRdb, limited to in-frame rearrangements. These files lack a portion of the clones; in checked studies, under half of the deficit traces to unresolved V genes, and the cause of the others is not known. Here the sample has about 50,000 clones; approximately 89% occur a single time. The ten largest account for roughly 43% of the sample. Sequenced: peripheral blood. These receptors were taken from a woman in her sixties or seventies with COVID-19, enrolled during active disease.

The CDR3 loop is CASSDSGGQPQHF. DNA of the CDR3: TGTGCCAGCAGTGATTCAGGGGGTCAGCCCCAGCATTTT. The V and J genes are TRBV6-1 and TRBJ1-5; TRBD1 matches 7 bases. The length of the CDR3 is 13 residues. The germline V gene encodes CDR1 MNHNS and CDR2 SASEGT. J lost 6 bases, V lost 3 bases, and 2 bases had no gene match.

The CDR3 DNA follows: TGTGCCAGCAGTTCTCCCGGGACTCTCTACCTCGGCTCCTACAATGAGCAGTTCTTC. Encoded protein: CASSSPGTLYLGSYNEQFF. The rearrangement joins TRBV7-2 to TRBJ2-1; tentatively, D is TRBD2 (6 bases). This CDR3 has 19 residues. V gave up 6 bases and J gave up 0 bases, with 24 bases separating them. Germline CDR1 is SGHTA and CDR2 is FQGNSA.

The gene calls are TRBV5-6 and TRBJ1-6; D uncertain. V was trimmed by 3 bases and J by 0 bases, leaving 10 bases between them. In germline, CDR1 is SGHDT, CDR2 YYEEEE. This CDR3 spans 16 amino acids. The CDR3 reads CASSSQGSSYNSPLHF. In DNA form, the CDR3 reads TGTGCCAGCAGCTCCCAAGGGAGCTCCTATAATTCACCCCTCCACTTT.

This sequence joins TRBV13 and TRBJ1-2; D remains unclear. The ends were cut back, 5 bases at V and 6 bases at J, with 10 bases in the middle. CDR1 PRHDT and CDR2 FYEKMQ come from the germline V gene (reference sequence). This CDR3 region has 12 residues. This chain's CDR3 is CASSRSANGYTF. CDR3 in DNA: TGTGCCAGCAGCCGCTCAGCGAATGGCTACACCTTC.

The CDR3 DNA reads TGCGCCAGCAGCTTCACGACAGGGGCAGCGAACACTGAAGCTTTCTTT. It is translated as CASSFTTGAANTEAFF. The chain uses TRBV5-1 and TRBJ1-1; 8 positions agree with TRBD1. The V gene end was trimmed by 2 bases and the J gene end by 1 base; junction bases not matched to a gene: 7. Germline CDR1 reads SGHRS; CDR2 reads YFSETQ. The length of the CDR3 is 16 residues.

This chain links TRBV7-2 with TRBJ2-3, with TRBD2 matching 9 bases. J gave up 6 bases and V 2 bases, and 3 bases lay outside the gene matches. Per germline, CDR1 SGHTA and CDR2 FQGNSA. This CDR3 is built from 14 residues. CDR3 loop: CASSLRAGGDTQYF. CDR3 DNA sequence: TGTGCCAGCAGCTTAAGAGCGGGGGGTGATACGCAGTATTTT.

The V gene is TRBV6-2 or TRBV6-3, the J gene TRBJ2-1, with TRBD2 matching 15 bases. The CDR3 consists of 15 residues. The germline gives CDR1 MNHEY, CDR2 SVGEGT. V gave up 5 bases and J gave up 7 bases; unmatched junction bases: 3. Here the CDR3 DNA reads TGTGCCAGCAGTCGGGGGACTAGCGGGAGGAATGAGCAGTTCTTC. Its translation: CASSRGTSGRNEQFF.

The CDR3 region is CAWGGQLSNQPQHF. CDR3 sequence (DNA): TGTGCCTGGGGGGGACAACTTAGCAATCAGCCCCAGCATTTT. The rearrangement joins TRBV30 to TRBJ1-5; a possible D gene is TRBD1 (6 bases). This CDR3 is built from 14 residues. Trimming took 5 bases from V and 0 from J, leaving 11 bases between them. CDR1 and CDR2 from the germline V gene are GTSNPN and SVGIG (reference sequence).

The chain combines TRBV9 with TRBJ2-1; 8 bases map to TRBD2. The junction had 8 bases not matched to a gene; V was cut back by 0 bases and J by 9 bases. Germline CDR1 and CDR2: SGDLS and YYNGEE. The CDR3 extends over 15 amino acids. For the CDR3, the DNA is TGTGCCAGCAGCGTAGGGATAGCGGGAATAGGTGAGCAGTTCTTC. Translated, it gives CASSVGIAGIGEQFF.

In its sample, this clone was seen a few times. The V call is TRBV4-3, the J call TRBJ2-2; 7 bases are shared with TRBD2. The CDR3 extends over 15 amino acids. CDR1 LGHNA and CDR2 YSLEER come from the germline V gene. V lost 0 bases and J lost 10; bases outside the gene matches: 8. Written as DNA, the CDR3 is TGCGCCAGCAGCCAAGATGGCGCGGGAGTGGTGGAGCTGTTTTTT. It specifies CASSQDGAGVVELFF.

This chain connects TRBV10-3 to TRBJ1-1, with 10 bases aligning to TRBD1. J gave up 1 base and V 6 bases, and 8 bases lay outside the gene matches. This CDR3 has 16 amino acids. Germline CDR1 is ENHRY and CDR2 is SYGVKD. The chain's CDR3 is CAISRTGGSRNTEAFF. Here the CDR3 DNA reads TGTGCCATCAGCCGGACAGGGGGGTCCCGGAACACTGAAGCTTTCTTT.

Written as DNA, the CDR3 is TGTGCCAGCAGTGCCGACAGATTCCCGAATTCACCCCTCCACTTT. Translated: CASSADRFPNSPLHF. V gene TRBV6-4 combines with J gene TRBJ1-6; a possible D gene is TRBD1 (5 bases). The CDR3 length is 15 residues. V was cut by 4 bases and J by 7 bases, with 14 bases left in between. Germline CDR1 reads MRHNA; CDR2 reads SNTAGT.

The V call is TRBV18, the J call TRBJ1-5, with D perhaps matching TRBD1 (5 bases). V was trimmed by 6 bases and J by 0 bases, leaving 9 bases between them. Germline V gene sequence: CDR1 KGHSH, CDR2 LQKENI. This CDR3 spans 14 amino acids. The CDR3 sequence: CASSRRDSNQPQHF. CDR3 DNA: TGTGCCAGCTCCCGCAGGGATAGCAATCAGCCCCAGCATTTT.

This clone appeared a few times. The V call is TRBV14, the J call TRBJ2-7; D call uncertain. Between the trimmed V and J ends, which lost 6 bases and 0 bases, there was a span of 3 bases. This CDR3 comprises 11 residues. Germline V gene sequence: CDR1 SGHDN, CDR2 FVKESK. CDR3 nucleotides: TGTGCCAGCAGTCGCTCCTACGAGCAGTACTTC. This translates into CASSRSYEQYF.

The chain recombines TRBV24-1 with TRBJ2-2, with 10 nucleotides matching TRBD2. The germline gives CDR1 KGHDR, CDR2 SFDVKD. Germline trimming cut 7 bases from V and 7 bases from J; bases unmatched to any gene: 14. The CDR3 runs to 17 residues. CDR3 coding DNA: TGTGCCACCAGAGAGAAAGCGGGAGGGCCCGGGGGCGGGGAGCTGTTTTTT. Translation: CATREKAGGPGGGELFF.

CDR3 DNA: TGTGCCAGCAGCTTGGGACAGGGGGAATCGGCTAATGAAAAACTGTTTTTT. It yields the protein CASSLGQGESANEKLFF. The rearrangement joins TRBV11-2 to TRBJ1-4; TRBD1 matches at 11 bases. The CDR3 loop spans 17 amino acids. Per germline, CDR1 SGHAT and CDR2 FQNNGV. V was pared by 3 bases and J by 3 bases, with 6 bases of the junction left unmatched.

This clone was recorded once. DNA for the CDR3: TGTGCCAGCAGCCCTGGGACTCGGAGAGGAACCGGGGAGCTGTTTTTT. This codes for CASSPGTRRGTGELFF. The chain links TRBV5-5 to TRBJ2-2; D might be TRBD2 (6 bases). Deletions cut 4 bases from V and 5 bases from J, with 18 bases between. The germline gives CDR1 SGHKS, CDR2 YYEKEE (reference sequence). The CDR3 covers 16 residues.

J is TRBJ1-4 and V is TRBV27; D perhaps matches TRBD1 (5 bases). This CDR3 is 14 amino acids long. The V end lost 6 bases, the J end lost 5 bases, and 13 bases lay between the germline ends. Germline assignment: CDR1 MNHEY and CDR2 SMNVEV (reference sequence). The CDR3 loop is CASSQRQPNEKLFF. The CDR3 nucleotides read TGTGCCAGCAGCCAAAGACAGCCGAATGAAAAACTGTTTTTT.

The chain combines TRBV23-1 with TRBJ1-2; D remains ambiguous. TRBV23-1 is classed as an ORF, of uncertain function. The CDR3 length is 15 residues. V lost 1 base and J 6 bases, leaving 15 bases between the germline ends. DNA for the CDR3: TGCGCCAGCAGTCAATTTCGGGATCGGGTCGATGGCTACACCTTC. Encoded protein: CASSQFRDRVDGYTF.

The rearrangement joins TRBV18 to TRBJ2-1; 8 bases fit TRBD2. CDR1 KGHSH and CDR2 LQKENI come from the germline V gene. The CDR3 spans 15 residues. The V segment lost 6 bases and the J segment 7 bases; nucleotides outside the gene matches: 11. In nucleotides, the CDR3 is TGTGCCAGCTCCCAGGCCAGCGGGAGTTGGAATGAGCAGTTCTTC. Translation gives CASSQASGSWNEQFF.

The rearrangement links TRBV5-6 to TRBJ2-7; a possible D gene is TRBD2 (5 bases). CDR1 is SGHDT and CDR2 is YYEEEE in the germline V gene. V was shortened by 5 bases and J by 6 bases, with 15 bases between the two germline ends. CDR3 length: 13 residues. The chain's CDR3 is CASSSGNLGEQYF. Here the CDR3 DNA reads TGTGCCAGCAGTTCGGGGAACTTAGGCGAGCAGTACTTC.

The chain couples TRBV7-9 to TRBJ1-6; tentative D call: TRBD1 (5 bases). The CDR3 loop spans 15 amino acids. V lost 1 base and J 4 bases, leaving 8 bases between the germline ends. CDR1 is SEHNR and CDR2 is FQNEAQ in the germline V gene (reference sequence). The CDR3 loop is CASSLGGGYNSPLHF. In nucleotides, the CDR3 is TGTGCCAGCAGCTTAGGGGGGGGATATAATTCACCCCTCCACTTT.

The rearrangement joins TRBV18 to TRBJ2-7; 9 nucleotides agree with TRBD1. After removal of 3 bases from V and 3 bases from J, the junction contained 6 bases not matched to a gene. This CDR3 region has 15 residues. Per germline, CDR1 KGHSH and CDR2 LQKENI. The CDR3 nucleotides read TGTGCCAGCTCACCCTCGTGGGACAGGGTCTACGAGCAGTACTTC. Translation: CASSPSWDRVYEQYF.

In its sample, this clone was seen once. The chain employs TRBV15 and TRBJ1-2; 8 positions match TRBD1. V gave up 8 bases and J gave up 7 bases; unmatched junction bases: 6. Germline V gene data show CDR1 as LNHNV and CDR2 as YYDKDF (reference sequence). There are 12 residues in the CDR3. The CDR3 spells CATLTGERGYTF. CDR3 sequence (DNA): TGTGCCACCTTGACAGGGGAACGTGGCTACACCTTC.

The chain combines TRBV28 with TRBJ2-7, with 7 nucleotides matching TRBD2. CDR1 MDHEN and CDR2 SYDVKM come from the germline V gene. This CDR3 has 16 residues. J lost 2 bases, V lost 3 bases, and 10 bases had no gene match. CDR3 residues: CASSFLNWREPYEQYF. The CDR3 DNA reads as TGTGCCAGCAGTTTCCTGAACTGGCGGGAGCCCTACGAGCAGTACTTC.

V is TRBV7-9 and J is TRBJ1-1, with D hard to call. Germline CDR1 SEHNR, CDR2 FQNEAQ (reference sequence). V lost 6 bases to trimming and J lost 1 base, with 9 bases between them. The CDR3 is 13 amino acids. CDR3 protein: CASSWPGNTEAFF. CDR3 in DNA: TGTGCCAGCAGTTGGCCGGGGAACACTGAAGCTTTCTTT.

This clone was seen just once. The V call is TRBV3-1 (or the pseudogene TRBV3-2), the J call TRBJ2-7, with D possibly being TRBD2 (6 bases). CDR1 is LGHDT, CDR2 YNNKEL, per germline (reference sequence). The CDR3 covers 16 residues. V gave up 1 base and J gave up 2 bases, with 15 bases separating them. Written as DNA, the CDR3 is TGTGCCAGCAGCCAAGTTGGCGGGGTAAGGACCTACGAGCAGTACTTC. Its protein product is CASSQVGGVRTYEQYF.

The chain uses TRBV15 and TRBJ1-1; a weak D match, TRBD1 (6 bases). Trimming took off 5 bases at V and 1 base at J, with 17 bases between the two ends. CDR3 size: 16 residues. Germline V gene lookup returns CDR1 LNHNV and CDR2 YYDKDF (reference sequence). Here the CDR3 DNA reads TGTGCCACCAGCGTCGGACAGACCGATTGGAACACTGAAGCTTTCTTT. Protein: CATSVGQTDWNTEAFF. Complete variable domain (other parts from reference TRBV15 and TRBJ1-1): DAMVIQNPRYQVTQFGKPVTLSCSQTLNHNVMYWYQQKSSQAPKLLFHYYDKDFNNEADTPDNFQSRRPNTSFCFLDIRSPGLGDTAMYLCATSVGQTDWNTEAFFGQGTRLTVV.

This chain links TRBV12-3 or TRBV12-4 with TRBJ1-2, with 7 bases fitting TRBD1. The CDR3 totals 13 residues. Unmatched junction bases numbered 4, after V lost 5 bases and J lost 4 bases. The CDR3 coding sequence is TGTGCCAGCAGTATAGACAGGGCCTATGGCTACACCTTC. Its protein product is CASSIDRAYGYTF.